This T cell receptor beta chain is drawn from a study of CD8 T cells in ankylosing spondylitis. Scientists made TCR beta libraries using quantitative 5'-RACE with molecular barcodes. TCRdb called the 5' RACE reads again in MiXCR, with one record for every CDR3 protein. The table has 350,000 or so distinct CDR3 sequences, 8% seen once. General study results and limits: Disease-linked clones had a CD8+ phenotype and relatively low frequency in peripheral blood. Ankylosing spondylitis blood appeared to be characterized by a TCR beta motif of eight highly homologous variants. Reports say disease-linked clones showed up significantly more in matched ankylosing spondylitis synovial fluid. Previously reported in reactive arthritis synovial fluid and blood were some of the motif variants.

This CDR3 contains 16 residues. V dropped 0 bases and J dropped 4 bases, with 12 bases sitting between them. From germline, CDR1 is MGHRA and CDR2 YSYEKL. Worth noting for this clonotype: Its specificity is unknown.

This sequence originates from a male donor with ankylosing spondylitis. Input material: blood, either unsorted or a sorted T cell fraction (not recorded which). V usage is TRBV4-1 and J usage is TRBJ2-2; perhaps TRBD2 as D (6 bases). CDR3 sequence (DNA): TGCGCCAGCAGCCAAGAATCGGGAGTGAGCACCGGGGAGCTGTTTTTT. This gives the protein CASSQESGVSTGELFF.